This T cell receptor (beta chain) was identified during a study of shared clonotypes between healthy human individuals. The V and J ends lost 4 bases and 0 bases respectively, with 18 bases between them. The CDR3 length is 17 residues. The germline gives CDR1 LGHNA, CDR2 YNFKEQ. The authors split each subset's genomic DNA evenly across several immunoSEQ plates. The input for sorted-subset replicate PCRs was approximately 210 ng DNA, 25,000 to 35,000 T cell genomes. The assay was immunoSEQ multiplex PCR, and TCRdb's table has in-frame clones only and misses some. The profile covers around 1,000,000 clones, with about 72% appearing a single time and more than 0.85% taken by the ten largest. This clone was seen a single time.

This rearrangement joins TRBV4-2 to TRBJ1-2; D unclear. The sequencing sample was made of memory CD4+ T cells from PBMCs. Subset: CD45RA-negative fraction. The receptor was derived from a young man in good health. Some clones in this sample may be carry-over from other donors' samples. The CDR3 DNA sequence: TGTGCCAGCAGCCTCCAGGACGGCCGCGGGGCTAACTATGGCTACACCTTC. Encoded protein: CASSLQDGRGANYGYTF.